This T cell receptor beta chain appears in the sequencing data of a study of spatial heterogeneity in lung cancer. For the study at large: In tumor regions, TCR transcript counts tracked strongly with a T cell module score from matched bulk RNA-seq.

The sample holds many counts of this clonotype. Its antigen is undetermined. MiXCR was run by TCRdb on the 5' RACE reads, yielding one entry per CDR3 protein. Of about 100,000 distinct CDR3 sequences detected, approximately 4.4% appear once; the ten largest clones hold around 21%. Study conclusions and caveats: Counts of expanded alpha and beta TCRs within tumors tracked the tumor nonsynonymous mutation count.

Specified time point: sample taken at primary tumor resection. Unsorted whole RNA from tumor, nontumor lung or frozen PBMC underwent sequencing. V shed 7 bases and J 1 base; nucleotides not matched to a gene: 3. This CDR3 has 12 amino acids. Germline assignment: CDR1 SQVTM and CDR2 ANQGSEA. Sample: lung tumor tissue, taken at surgery. The chain uses TRBV29-1 and TRBJ2-5, with TRBD2 matching 7 bases. The sequence came from a male donor with early-stage non-small cell lung cancer. The CDR3 DNA reads TGCAGCGGGGGGGGAGCCCAAGAGACCCAGTACTTC. It specifies CSGGGAQETQYF.